Below are 2 T cell receptor beta chains sequenced from a single sample in a study of shared clonotypes between healthy human individuals. In the naive CD8 group, cells lacked CD45RO and were positively selected for CCR7, so terminally differentiated effector memory CD45RA+ cells were left out. Sequenced by immunoSEQ multiplex PCR; TCRdb stores in-frame clones only, minus some. In the table there are 650,000 to 800,000 clones, about 92% of which are singletons. The sample taken for sequencing was naive CD8+ T cells sorted from blood. These receptors all stem from a man aged 25 to 45 in good health.

J is TRBJ2-7 and V is TRBV4-1; TRBD2 matches at 15 bases. Losses at the gene ends were 0 bases for V and 3 bases for J; bases not matched to a gene: 0. The CDR3 runs to 16 residues. Germline CDR1 is MGHRA and CDR2 is YSYEKL. The DNA for the CDR3 is TGCGCCAGCAGCCAAGAGGGACTAGCGGGGGGCTACGAGCAGTACTTC. Protein: CASSQEGLAGGYEQYF.

In DNA, the CDR3 is TGTGCCACCAGCGAAGGGACAGATACGCAGTATTTT. Translating it yields CATSEGTDTQYF. V is TRBV15 and J is TRBJ2-3; no clear D gene. V lost 5 bases to trimming and J lost 3 bases, with 6 bases between them. There are 12 residues in the CDR3. Germline CDR1 reads LNHNV; CDR2 reads YYDKDF (reference sequence).